This TCR beta chain was found in a study of T-cell reconstitution after alpha-beta-depleted transplantation in children. Study conclusions and caveats: Surviving thymic progenitors and recipient T cells were the source of high TCRbeta diversity at day 60 in some patients.

The TCRbeta library was prepared with unique molecular identifiers. MiXCR, applied by TCRdb to the PCR reads, yields one record per CDR3 protein. The sample carries fewer than 750,000 distinct CDR3 sequences, 23% recorded once. With regard to this clonotype: Its antigen is unidentified.

The specimen comprised PBMCs, mostly from graft donor cells, sampled 360 days after TCRalphabeta/CD19-depleted stem cell transplant. The sequence was collected from a boy younger than two who had a stem cell transplant for acute myeloid leukemia, so the T cells may come from the graft donor.

Written as DNA, the CDR3 is TGTGCCAGCAGTTCAACTCAGGGGGCCGAGGGTGAAAAACTGTTTTTT. Translating gives CASSSTQGAEGEKLFF. The genes are TRBV27 and TRBJ1-4; 8 bases fit TRBD1. This CDR3 comprises 16 residues. Germline lookup yields CDR1 MNHEY and CDR2 SMNVEV (reference sequence). The V gene end was trimmed by 4 bases and the J gene end by 7 bases; junction bases not matched to a gene: 11. The variable domain in full, completed from reference TRBV27 and TRBJ1-4, reads EAQVTQNPRYLITVTGKKLTVTCSQNMNHEYMSWYRQDPGLGLRQIYYSMNVEVTDKGDVPEGYKVSRKEKRNFPLILESPSPNQTSLYFCASSSTQGAEGEKLFFGSGTQLSVL.